This entry features one TCR beta chain sequence. The data stem from a study of OX40 agonist ivuxolimab in advanced cancers. The table came from immunoSEQ multiplex PCR; TCRdb's copy has only in-frame clones and leaves some out. Among 65,000 to 85,000 clones listed, approximately 79% were seen once. Germline V gives CDR1 LNHNV, CDR2 YYDKDF (reference sequence). Trimming took 0 bases from V and 4 from J, leaving 10 bases between them. The CDR3 loop spans 15 amino acids. The genes are TRBV15 and TRBJ2-1; D is perhaps TRBD2 (5 bases). This specimen was CD4+ or CD8+ T cells sorted from blood, taken in a trial of the OX40 agonist ivuxolimab. The sequence was obtained from an adult with an advanced solid tumor such as melanoma, head and neck, liver or kidney cancer. The CDR3, as DNA: TGTGCCACCAGCAGAGATCAGTCGGGGTACAATGAGCAGTTCTTC. It is translated as CATSRDQSGYNEQFF.